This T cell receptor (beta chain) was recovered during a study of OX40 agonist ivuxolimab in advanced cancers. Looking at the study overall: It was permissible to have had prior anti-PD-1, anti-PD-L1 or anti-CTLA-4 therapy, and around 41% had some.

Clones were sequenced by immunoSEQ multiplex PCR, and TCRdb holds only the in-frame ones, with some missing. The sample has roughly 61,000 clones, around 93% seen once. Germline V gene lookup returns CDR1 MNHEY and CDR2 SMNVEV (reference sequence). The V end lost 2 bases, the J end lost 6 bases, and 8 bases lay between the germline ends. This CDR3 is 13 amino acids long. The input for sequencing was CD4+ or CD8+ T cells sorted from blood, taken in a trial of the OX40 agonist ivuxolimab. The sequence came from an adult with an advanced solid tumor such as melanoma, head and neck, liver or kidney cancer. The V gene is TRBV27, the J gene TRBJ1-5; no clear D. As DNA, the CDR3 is TGTGCCAGCAGTTTAGGGAGGCTTCAGCCCCAGCATTTT. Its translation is CASSLGRLQPQHF.